This TCR beta chain stems from a study of blood T cell repertoires in COVID-19. Study information: Italy, Spain and the United States were the sources of the convalescent and acute COVID-19 samples.

Assignments of participants to cohorts depended upon their own reported clinical history. Individuals in the exposed group had encountered a COVID-19 case within 2 weeks preceding study entry. Germline V gene sequence: CDR1 MNHEY, CDR2 SMNVEV (reference sequence). The CDR3 has 14 residues. V lost 6 bases and J lost 6, with 18 bases in between. Libraries were prepared by immunoSEQ multiplex PCR; TCRdb keeps only in-frame clonotypes and omits some of them. The sample lists around 160,000 clones; 84% were seen once. The chain carries TRBV27 and TRBJ2-7; the D gene is possibly TRBD1 (6 bases). The sequencing sample was made of PBMCs or T cells enriched from blood (not recorded which). The clonotype originates from a woman aged 45-65 years who had been exposed to COVID-19. DNA for the CDR3: TGTGCCAGCAGCTTCCAAACTCAGGGGACCGAGCAGTACTTC. Encoded protein: CASSFQTQGTEQYF.